These T cell receptor beta chains were read from a single sample in a study of ipilimumab plus nivolumab after autologous stem cell transplantation. Some clones are missing from TCRdb's copy, which holds only in-frame ones; the method was immunoSEQ multiplex PCR. The table lists around 20,000 clones, over 70% of them singletons. The sample was PBMCs, taken in a trial of ipilimumab plus nivolumab as post-transplant consolidation. The source of these receptors is a male donor with diffuse large B-cell lymphoma. Both conserved end residues are part of each CDR3. D genes are given only for firm matches. Clone size is given for some rows only: seen once, a few or many times, or a class if the clone is expanded.

-,TRBV30,TRBJ1-3,few,CAWDSGNTIYF,TGTGCCTGGGACTCTGGAAACACCATATATTTT
-,TRBV7-3,TRBJ2-2,-,CASSPWVRGTELFF,TGTGCCAGCAGCCCTTGGGTTCGGGGGACGGAGCTGTTTTTT
TRBD1,TRBV15,TRBJ1-3,-,CATSGGQGRPGGNTIYF,TGTGCCACCAGCGGGGGACAGGGACGGCCAGGAGGAAACACCATATATTTT
-,TRBV11-2,TRBJ1-6,-,CASSFLRVGNNSPLHF,TGTGCCAGCAGCTTCCTGCGGGTAGGGAATAATTCACCCCTCCACTTT
TRBD1,TRBV5-4,TRBJ1-4,-,CASSLDRDRGEKLFF,TGTGCCAGCAGCCTTGACCGGGACAGGGGTGAAAAACTGTTTTTT
-,TRBV7-9,TRBJ2-7,-,CATVGPDYEQYF,TGTGCCACAGTCGGACCGGACTACGAGCAGTACTTC
-,TRBV11-2,TRBJ2-7,-,CASSLEEHEQYF,TGTGCCAGCAGCTTAGAAGAGCACGAGCAGTACTTC
-,TRBV28,TRBJ2-7,-,CASSYRRQVAGSYEQYF,TGTGCCAGCAGTTACCGGAGGCAGGTGGCTGGCTCCTACGAGCAGTACTTC
TRBD1,TRBV6-5,TRBJ1-1,-,CASSPPRQGTEAFF,TGTGCCAGCAGCCCACCCCGACAGGGCACTGAAGCTTTCTTT
-,TRBV6-6,TRBJ1-4,-,CASSSGGGEKLFF,TGTGCCAGCAGTAGCGGGGGCGGGGAAAAACTGTTTTTT
-,TRBV14,TRBJ2-2,-,CASSQVGGLHTGELFF,TGTGCCAGCAGCCAAGTCGGCGGGTTGCACACCGGGGAGCTGTTTTTT
TRBD1,TRBV7-2,TRBJ2-7,-,CASSLRDSSSYEQYF,TGTGCCAGCAGCCTTAGGGACAGCAGCTCCTACGAGCAGTACTTC
TRBD2,TRBV9,TRBJ2-5,-,CASSRDSDYRGGDQYF,TGTGCCAGCAGCAGAGACTCGGACTACCGGGGGGGGGACCAGTACTTC
-,TRBV5-8,TRBJ2-1,-,CASSRRGVTYNEQFF,TGTGCCAGCAGCCGGAGGGGGGTCACCTACAATGAGCAGTTCTTC
-,TRBV7-9,TRBJ2-2,-,CASSLEINTGELFF,TGTGCCAGCAGCTTGGAAATTAACACCGGGGAGCTGTTTTTT
TRBD2,TRBV7-8,TRBJ2-5,once,CASSLAVAGGLWTQYF,TGTGCCAGCAGCTTAGCAGTAGCGGGGGGGCTTTGGACCCAGTACTTC
-,TRBV30,TRBJ1-1,medium-sized,CAWNPGRGGTEAFF,TGTGCCTGGAACCCGGGACGTGGTGGCACTGAAGCTTTCTTT
-,TRBV29-1,TRBJ1-4,-,CSVEVGTGTLFF,TGCAGCGTTGAAGTAGGGACGGGGACTCTGTTTTTT
-,TRBV12-2,TRBJ1-5,-,CASRSRQGVRNSNQPQHF,TGTGCAAGTCGCTCTCGACAGGGAGTACGGAATAGCAATCAGCCCCAGCATTTT
TRBD1,TRBV29-1,TRBJ1-1,few,CSVERDRLINTEAFF,TGCAGCGTTGAAAGGGACAGACTAATTAACACTGAAGCTTTCTTT
-,TRBV7-2,TRBJ2-7,-,CASSPTSTYEQYF,TGTGCCAGCAGCCCTACATCGACCTACGAGCAGTACTTC
TRBD1,TRBV6-5,TRBJ1-5,-,CASSPTGGDSQPQHF,TGTGCCAGCAGTCCCACAGGGGGCGATAGTCAGCCCCAGCATTTT
TRBD1,TRBV6-1,TRBJ2-7,-,CASSADRVGYEQYF,TGTGCCAGCAGTGCGGACAGGGTAGGCTACGAGCAGTACTTC
TRBD2,TRBV4-1,TRBJ2-1,-,CASSRTSGVNEQFF,TGCGCCAGCAGCCGGACTAGCGGGGTGAATGAGCAGTTCTTC
-,TRBV19,TRBJ1-2,-,CASSSRTPGALYGYTF,TGTGCCAGTAGTAGCCGGACACCAGGGGCCCTCTATGGCTACACCTTC
-,TRBV11-2,TRBJ1-6,-,CASSLRGGLSPLHF,TGTGCCAGCAGCTTACGTGGCGGCCTATCACCCCTCCACTTT
-,TRBV7-2,TRBJ2-3,-,CASVGRGVTDTQYF,TGTGCCAGCGTGGGGCGGGGTGTCACAGATACGCAGTATTTT
TRBD2,TRBV2,TRBJ2-7,few,CASSGGEGQRVHHEQYF,TGTGCCAGCAGTGGGGGGGAGGGTCAGAGGGTGCACCACGAGCAGTACTTC
-,TRBV19,TRBJ1-6,-,CASSSTGSSPLHF,TGTGCCAGTAGCTCTACAGGTTCTTCACCCCTCCACTTT
TRBD1,TRBV2,TRBJ1-4,-,CASRPGTGLATNEKLFF,TGTGCCAGCAGACCCGGGACAGGCCTTGCAACTAATGAAAAACTGTTTTTT
-,TRBV16,TRBJ2-3,-,CASSQDRDTQYF,TGTGCCAGCAGCCAAGACAGGGATACGCAGTATTTT
-,TRBV28,TRBJ2-3,-,CASSLSSKRTDTQYF,TGTGCCAGCAGTCTCTCCAGTAAGCGCACAGATACGCAGTATTTT
-,TRBV4-1,TRBJ2-7,-,CASSQPGVLTYEQYF,TGCGCCAGCAGCCAACCCGGGGTGCTAACCTACGAGCAGTACTTC
-,TRBV4-2,TRBJ1-5,-,CASSQDVDSNQPQHF,TGTGCCAGCAGCCAAGATGTAGATAGCAATCAGCCCCAGCATTTT
-,TRBV7-2,TRBJ1-2,-,CASSLDGESYGYTF,TGTGCCAGCAGCTTAGATGGGGAGTCCTATGGCTACACCTTC
-,TRBV2,TRBJ1-5,-,CASSVAPYRGNQPQHF,TGTGCCAGCAGTGTTGCCCCTTACAGGGGCAATCAGCCCCAGCATTTT
TRBD1,TRBV10-3,TRBJ1-4,many,CAIQGQGEEKLFF,TGTGCCATACAGGGACAGGGTGAAGAAAAACTGTTTTTT
-,TRBV5-1,TRBJ2-2,-,CASTLTDMNTGELFF,TGCGCCAGCACCCTGACAGATATGAACACCGGGGAGCTGTTTTTT
-,TRBV12-2,TRBJ2-6,-,CASRLEGRKSSGANVLTF,TGTGCAAGTCGCTTAGAGGGACGGAAAAGCTCTGGGGCCAACGTCCTGACTTTC
-,TRBV6-5,TRBJ2-7,-,CATGRTPTTYEQYF,TGTGCCACCGGACGGACCCCTACTACCTACGAGCAGTACTTC
TRBD2,TRBV6-6,TRBJ2-5,-,CASSAYLAGGQETQYF,TGTGCCAGCAGTGCCTATCTAGCGGGGGGGCAAGAGACCCAGTACTTC
-,TRBV5-1,TRBJ2-2,once,CASSFADSGELFF,TGCGCCAGCAGCTTCGCGGACAGCGGGGAGCTGTTTTTT
-,TRBV4-1,TRBJ2-7,-,CASSLGAYEQYF,TGTGCCAGCAGCTTAGGCGCGTACGAGCAGTACTTC
-,TRBV7-9,TRBJ2-1,once,CASSPRGALYNEQFF,TGTGCCAGCAGCCCTAGGGGCGCCCTCTACAATGAGCAGTTCTTC
TRBD1,TRBV5-1,TRBJ2-2,-,CASSSSKTGGETGELFF,TGCGCCAGCAGCTCCAGCAAAACAGGGGGCGAAACCGGGGAGCTGTTTTTT
-,TRBV19,TRBJ2-6,medium-sized,CASAGQLYFSGANVLTF,TGTGCCAGTGCGGGACAGCTCTACTTCTCTGGGGCCAACGTCCTGACTTTC
TRBD2,TRBV7-2,TRBJ2-1,-,CASSLVAGTSGGYEQFF,TGTGCCAGCAGCTTAGTGGCCGGGACTAGCGGGGGGTATGAGCAGTTCTTC
-,TRBV19,TRBJ2-3,once,CASSNRPQPSTDTQYF,TGTGCCAGTAGTAACCGGCCGCAACCTAGCACAGATACGCAGTATTTT
TRBD1,TRBV7-2,TRBJ2-1,-,CASRPTGGVYNEQFF,TGTGCCAGCAGGCCGACAGGGGGCGTTTACAATGAGCAGTTCTTC
-,TRBV28,TRBJ1-4,-,CASSLPSPGGEKLFF,TGTGCCAGCAGTTTACCCAGCCCGGGAGGCGAAAAACTGTTTTTT
-,TRBV7-9,TRBJ2-4,few,CASSLVQNSKNIQYF,TGTGCCAGCAGCTTAGTTCAGAATTCCAAAAACATTCAGTACTTC
-,TRBV7-3,TRBJ2-7,-,CASSYTAEQYF,TGTGCCAGCAGCTATACAGCCGAGCAGTACTTC
TRBD1,TRBV7-9,TRBJ1-6,-,CASSLGGTDSPLHF,TGTGCCAGCAGCTTAGGAGGGACAGATTCACCCCTCCACTTT
TRBD2,TRBV9,TRBJ2-7,-,CASSEGGASGARYSYEQYF,TGTGCCAGCAGCGAGGGAGGGGCTAGCGGAGCCCGCTACTCCTACGAGCAGTACTTC
-,TRBV27,TRBJ1-2,-,CASSLDGRYGYTF,TGTGCCAGCAGTCTCGACGGAAGATATGGCTACACCTTC